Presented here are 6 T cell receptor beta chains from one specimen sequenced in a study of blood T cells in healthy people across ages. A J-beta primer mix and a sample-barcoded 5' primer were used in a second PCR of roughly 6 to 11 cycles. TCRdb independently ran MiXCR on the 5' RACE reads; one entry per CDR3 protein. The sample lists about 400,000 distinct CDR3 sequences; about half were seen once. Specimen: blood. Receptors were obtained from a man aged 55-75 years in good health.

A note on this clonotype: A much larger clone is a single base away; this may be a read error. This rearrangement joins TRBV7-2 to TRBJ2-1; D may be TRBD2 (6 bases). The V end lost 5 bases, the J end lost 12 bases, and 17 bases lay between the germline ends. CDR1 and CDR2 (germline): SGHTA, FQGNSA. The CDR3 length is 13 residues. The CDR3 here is CASSVEFSGRQFF. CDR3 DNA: TGTGCCAGCAGCGTCGAGTTTAGCGGCCGGCAGTTCTTC.

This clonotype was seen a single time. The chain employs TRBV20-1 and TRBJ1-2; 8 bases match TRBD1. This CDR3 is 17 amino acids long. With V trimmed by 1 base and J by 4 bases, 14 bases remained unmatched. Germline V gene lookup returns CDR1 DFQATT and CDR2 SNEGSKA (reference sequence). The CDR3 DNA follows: TGCAGTGCTAGAGGCGGCGACAGGACAGGGTCTCGCTATGGCTACACCTTC. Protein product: CSARGGDRTGSRYGYTF.

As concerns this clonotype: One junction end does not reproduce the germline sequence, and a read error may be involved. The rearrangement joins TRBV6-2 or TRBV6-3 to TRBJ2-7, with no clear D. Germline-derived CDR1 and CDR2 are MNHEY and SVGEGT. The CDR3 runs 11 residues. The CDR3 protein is CASSSTYKQYF. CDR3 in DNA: TGTGCCAGCAGTTCTACCTACAAGCAGTACTTC.

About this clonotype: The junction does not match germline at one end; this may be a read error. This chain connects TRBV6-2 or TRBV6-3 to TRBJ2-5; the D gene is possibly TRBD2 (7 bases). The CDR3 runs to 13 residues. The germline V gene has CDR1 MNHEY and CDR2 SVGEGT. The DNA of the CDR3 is TGTGCCAGCAGTTGGGGGGGGCGAGAGACCCGGTACTTC. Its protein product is CASSWGGRETRYF.

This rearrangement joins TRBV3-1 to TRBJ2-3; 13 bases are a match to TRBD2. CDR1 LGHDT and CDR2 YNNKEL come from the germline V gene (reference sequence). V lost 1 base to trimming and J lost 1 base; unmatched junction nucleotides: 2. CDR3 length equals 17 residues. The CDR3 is CASSQGLAGGRTDTQYF. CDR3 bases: TGTGCCAGCAGCCAAGGACTAGCGGGGGGCCGCACAGATACGCAGTATTTT.

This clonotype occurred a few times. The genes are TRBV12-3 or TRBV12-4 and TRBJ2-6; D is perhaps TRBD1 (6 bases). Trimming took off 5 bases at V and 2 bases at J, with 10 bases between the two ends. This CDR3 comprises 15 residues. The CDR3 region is CASSLHRAGANVLTF. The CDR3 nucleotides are TGTGCCAGCAGTCTTCACAGGGCTGGGGCCAACGTCCTGACTTTC.